These 30 T cell receptor beta chains originate from one sample sequenced in a study of blood T cell repertoires in COVID-19. Here immunoSEQ multiplex PCR was the method, and the copy in TCRdb shows in-frame clones only, minus some. The sample records approximately 82,000 clones, around 82% being singletons. The sample comprised peripheral blood. These receptors came from a woman aged 60-70 years with acute or convalescent COVID-19.

The genes are TRBV5-1 and TRBJ2-7, with 9 bases identical to TRBD1. Germline V CDR1 and CDR2: SGHRS, YFSETQ. V lost 4 bases and J lost 5; bases outside the gene matches: 7. CDR3 length: 14 amino acids. The CDR3, as DNA: TGCGCCAGCAGCCCCAGGGACAGGGTGGACGAGCAGTACTTC. Its protein is CASSPRDRVDEQYF.

This chain connects TRBV10-3 to TRBJ2-1; tentative D call: TRBD2 (5 bases). This CDR3 contains 15 residues. V was cut by 0 bases and J by 7 bases, with 13 bases left in between. CDR1 is ENHRY and CDR2 is SYGVKD in the germline V gene. The CDR3 sequence is CAISESRTGDNEQFF. The CDR3 nucleotides read TGTGCCATCAGTGAGTCTAGGACCGGGGATAATGAGCAGTTCTTC.

The rearrangement joins TRBV7-2 to TRBJ1-6; no firm D call. Deletions cut 3 bases from V and 5 bases from J, with 11 bases between. Germline values: CDR1 SGHTA, CDR2 FQGNSA. This CDR3 has 15 amino acids. The CDR3 DNA sequence: TGTGCCAGCAGCTTTAATCCGGGGAATAATTCACCCCTCCACTTT. This gives the protein CASSFNPGNNSPLHF.

This rearrangement joins TRBV5-1 to TRBJ1-2; possibly TRBD1 for D (6 bases). The CDR3 contains 14 residues. CDR1 and CDR2 (germline): SGHRS, YFSETQ. V lost 4 bases, J lost 3 bases, and 13 bases lay in between. The CDR3 coding sequence is TGCGCCAGCAGCCTCGGACAGCCTGACTATGGCTACACCTTC. Translated, it gives CASSLGQPDYGYTF. Supplemented by reference TRBV5-1 and TRBJ1-2, the full variable domain reads KAGVTQTPRYLIKTRGQQVTLSCSPISGHRSVSWYQQTPGQGLQFLFEYFSETQRNKGNFPGRFSGRQFSNSRSEMNVSTLELGDSALYLCASSLGQPDYGYTFGSGTRLTVV.

The V gene is TRBV9, the J gene TRBJ2-2, with a tentative D call TRBD1 (6 bases). This CDR3 is built from 14 residues. V was shortened by 2 bases and J by 6 bases, with 11 bases between the two germline ends. Germline CDR1 reads SGDLS; CDR2 reads YYNGEE. The DNA of the CDR3 is TGTGCCAGCAGCGTGATACAGGGAGCCGGGGAGCTGTTTTTT. Protein sequence: CASSVIQGAGELFF.

The chain couples TRBV11-2 to TRBJ2-1, with TRBD1 as a possible D gene (6 bases). Trimming removed 4 bases from V and 4 bases from J, with 14 bases in between. Per germline, CDR1 SGHAT and CDR2 FQNNGV. This CDR3 has 15 residues. The CDR3: CASSYRQAGYNEQFF. The CDR3 DNA reads TGTGCCAGCAGCTACCGACAGGCCGGGTACAATGAGCAGTTCTTC.

About this clone itself: A junction end diverges from the germline sequence, so it may reflect a read error. V usage is TRBV7-7 and J usage is TRBJ2-1, with TRBD1 as a possible D gene (6 bases). Germline CDR1 is SSHAT and CDR2 is FNYEAQ (reference sequence). The CDR3 runs to 15 residues. The CDR3 DNA reads as TGTGCTAGCAGCTTACAGGGCTCCTTACAATTTAAGCAGTTCTTC. Its protein is CASSLQGSLQFKQFF.

There are a few counts of this clone. The CDR3 region has the DNA TGTGCCAGCAGCCCTATGGTAGCGGGAGGGCTAGAGACCCAGTACTTC. Amino acid sequence: CASSPMVAGGLETQYF. V usage is TRBV3-1 (or the pseudogene TRBV3-2) and J usage is TRBJ2-5, with TRBD2 identical over 11 bases. V trimming: 4 bases; J trimming: 4 bases; junction bases outside the gene matches: 8. This CDR3 spans 16 amino acids. Germline CDR1 is LGHDT and CDR2 is YNNKEL (reference sequence).

The J gene is TRBJ2-3, the V gene TRBV24-1; the match to TRBD1 covers 7 bases. The CDR3 extends over 15 amino acids. V lost 4 bases to trimming and J lost 4 bases; unmatched junction nucleotides: 7. Germline CDR1 reads KGHDR; CDR2 reads SFDVKD. The DNA of the CDR3 is TGTGCCACCAGTGACCCGACAGGGTTGCCAGATACGCAGTATTTT. The encoded protein is CATSDPTGLPDTQYF.

The CDR3 coding sequence is TGTGCCAGCAGTTTTCATGGGGGGGGCTACACCTTC. Its protein product is CASSFHGGGYTF. The V call is TRBV12-3 or TRBV12-4, the J call TRBJ1-2; TRBD1 might be the D (5 bases). This CDR3 comprises 12 residues. V was cut by 3 bases and J by 8 bases, with 10 bases left in between.

The chain joins TRBV14 to TRBJ1-2; tentative D call: TRBD1 (5 bases). This CDR3 contains 17 residues. V lost 4 bases and J lost 7, with 25 bases in between. In germline, CDR1 is SGHDN, CDR2 FVKESK. The chain's CDR3 is CASSPVRDSSALRGYTF. In nucleotides, the CDR3 is TGTGCCAGCAGCCCGGTCAGGGACTCTTCCGCCCTCCGTGGCTACACCTTC.

V gene TRBV5-1 combines with J gene TRBJ1-1; D remains unclear. Trimming took 0 bases from V and 0 from J, leaving 12 bases between them. Germline CDR1 is SGHRS and CDR2 is YFSETQ. This CDR3 is 16 amino acids long. The CDR3 reads CASSLENSQMNTEAFF. CDR3 sequence (DNA): TGCGCCAGCAGCTTGGAAAACAGCCAAATGAACACTGAAGCTTTCTTT.

This sequence joins TRBV5-4 and TRBJ2-1; a possible D gene is TRBD2 (5 bases). The CDR3 consists of 15 residues. Trimming shortened V by 0 bases and J by 6 bases, and 13 bases separated the two germline ends. CDR1 SGHNT and CDR2 YYREEE come from the germline V gene (reference sequence). The CDR3 DNA reads TGTGCCAGCAGCTTGGAAGTTGCACGGGGCAATGAGCAGTTCTTC. Its translation: CASSLEVARGNEQFF. Supplemented by reference TRBV5-4 and TRBJ2-1, the full variable domain reads ETGVTQSPTHLIKTRGQQVTLRCSSQSGHNTVSWYQQALGQGPQFIFQYYREEENGRGNFPPRFSGLQFPNYSSELNVNALELDDSALYLCASSLEVARGNEQFFGPGTRLTVL.

The CDR3 loop reads CASSAQGGGFGANVLTF. CDR3 DNA sequence: TGTGCCAGCAGCGCTCAAGGGGGCGGGTTTGGGGCCAACGTCCTGACTTTC. V usage is TRBV7-3 and J usage is TRBJ2-6; TRBD1 matches 7 bases. Germline CDR1 is SGHTA and CDR2 is FQGTGA. Unmatched junction bases numbered 10, after V lost 5 bases and J lost 3 bases. This CDR3 comprises 17 residues.

The gene calls are TRBV29-1 and TRBJ1-2; 10 positions agree with TRBD1. Germline values: CDR1 SQVTM, CDR2 ANQGSEA. J gave up 2 bases and V 8 bases, and 5 bases lay outside the gene matches. The CDR3 totals 13 residues. This CDR3 reads CSSSDRGNYGYTF. CDR3 DNA: TGCAGCTCCTCGGACAGGGGGAACTATGGCTACACCTTC.

This clone has just one count. The rearrangement links TRBV6-6 to TRBJ1-4; 8 bases are shared with TRBD1. Germline lookup yields CDR1 MNHNY and CDR2 SVGAGI (reference sequence). Trimming removed 2 bases from V and 8 bases from J; junction bases left unmatched: 4. This CDR3 contains 14 residues. The CDR3 coding sequence is TGTGCCAGCAGTTACGGCAGGGGGCTCGAAAAACTGTTTTTT. This sequence encodes CASSYGRGLEKLFF.

This chain connects TRBV4-1 to TRBJ1-1; the D gene is possibly TRBD1 (5 bases). CDR1 is MGHRA, CDR2 YSYEKL, per germline. The CDR3 spans 12 residues. V was trimmed by 5 bases and J by 8 bases, leaving 12 bases between them. The CDR3 DNA sequence: TGCGCCAGCAGCTGGGGGGTGGGGGAAGCTTTCTTT. Amino acids: CASSWGVGEAFF.

This clone was detected only a few times. J is TRBJ1-1 and V is TRBV30, with a tentative D call TRBD1 (5 bases). The CDR3 loop spans 16 amino acids. Trimming removed 0 bases at V and 4 bases at J, with 18 bases between. CDR1 GTSNPN and CDR2 SVGIG come from the germline V gene (reference sequence). The CDR3 loop is CAWSVRGSRGGTEAFF. The CDR3 DNA follows: TGTGCCTGGAGTGTACGTGGCTCTCGGGGGGGCACTGAAGCTTTCTTT.

V usage is TRBV4-3 and J usage is TRBJ1-2; a possible D gene is TRBD1 (6 bases). The CDR3 runs to 15 residues. The V end was cut by 0 bases, the J end by 2 bases, with 10 bases between. Germline CDR1 and CDR2: LGHNA and YSLEER. CDR3: CASSQDFGQNYGYTF. CDR3 nucleotides: TGCGCCAGCAGCCAAGATTTCGGACAGAACTATGGCTACACCTTC.

The chain recombines TRBV5-5 with TRBJ2-2, with TRBD2 matching over 7 bases. This CDR3 spans 15 amino acids. The germline V gene has CDR1 SGHKS and CDR2 YYEKEE (reference sequence). After removal of 4 bases from V and 2 bases from J, the junction contained 5 bases not matched to a gene. CDR3 nucleotide sequence: TGTGCCAGCAGCCTCCGGGACTACAACACCGGGGAGCTGTTTTTT. It translates to CASSLRDYNTGELFF. Drawing the rest from reference TRBV5-5 and TRBJ2-2, the complete variable domain is DAGVTQSPTHLIKTRGQQVTLRCSPISGHKSVSWYQQVLGQGPQFIFQYYEKEERGRGNFPDRFSARQFPNYSSELNVNALLLGDSALYLCASSLRDYNTGELFFGEGSRLTVL.

This clone was recorded once. The J gene is TRBJ2-1, the V gene TRBV5-6, with D perhaps matching TRBD1 (6 bases). The germline V gene encodes CDR1 SGHDT and CDR2 YYEEEE. The CDR3 length is 16 residues. Deletions cut 0 bases from V and 5 bases from J, with 15 bases between. Written as DNA, the CDR3 is TGTGCCAGCAGCTTGGTTCCGAGGGGGACCAACAATGAGCAGTTCTTC. It specifies CASSLVPRGTNNEQFF.

This clone occurred once. The chain carries TRBV5-1 and TRBJ2-3, with 8 nucleotides matching TRBD1. The V segment lost 4 bases and the J segment 4 bases; nucleotides outside the gene matches: 5. The germline V gene has CDR1 SGHRS and CDR2 YFSETQ. The CDR3 runs to 14 residues. The CDR3 loop reads CASSLRTGSDTQYF. The CDR3 coding sequence is TGCGCCAGCAGCCTGAGGACAGGGTCAGATACGCAGTATTTT.

The chain has TRBV6-6 and TRBJ1-4; TRBD1 matches at 9 bases. V shed 5 bases, J shed 0 bases, and the junction held 7 bases outside the gene matches. Germline loops: CDR1 MNHNY, CDR2 SVGAGI (reference sequence). The CDR3 contains 17 residues. The CDR3 spells CASSLGQGPSTNEKLFF. CDR3 in DNA: TGTGCCAGCAGTCTCGGACAGGGGCCATCAACTAATGAAAAACTGTTTTTT.

The V and J genes are TRBV25-1 and TRBJ2-3, with TRBD1 matching over 7 bases. Germline-derived CDR1 and CDR2 are MGHDK and SYGVNS. V was clipped by 6 bases and J by 0 bases; unmatched bases: 9. The CDR3 loop spans 16 amino acids. This chain's CDR3 is CASRGTRDRSTDTQYF. The CDR3 DNA is TGTGCCAGCAGAGGTACCCGGGACAGAAGCACAGATACGCAGTATTTT.

This chain uses TRBV4-2 with TRBJ2-6; 13 bases fit TRBD2. After removal of 0 bases from V and 0 bases from J, the junction contained 14 bases not matched to a gene. The CDR3 consists of 23 residues. From germline, CDR1 is LGHNA and CDR2 YNFKEQ. CDR3 region: CASSQELLAGGPSTSSGANVLTF. As DNA, the CDR3 is TGTGCCAGCAGCCAAGAGCTACTAGCGGGGGGGCCCTCAACAAGCTCTGGGGCCAACGTCCTGACTTTC.

This chain joins TRBV19 and TRBJ1-4, with 11 bases aligning to TRBD1. Per the germline V gene, CDR1 is LNHDA and CDR2 is SQIVND (reference sequence). V trimming: 5 bases; J trimming: 8 bases; junction bases outside the gene matches: 7. This CDR3 is 15 amino acids long. The CDR3 here is CASSSGTGGPEKLFF. The CDR3 DNA sequence: TGTGCCAGTAGTTCAGGGACAGGGGGGCCCGAAAAACTGTTTTTT.

V gene TRBV19 combines with J gene TRBJ1-2; the D gene is possibly TRBD1 (5 bases). The CDR3 sequence is 14 residues long. Germline CDR1 LNHDA, CDR2 SQIVND (reference sequence). The ends were cut back, 3 bases at V and 4 bases at J, with 12 bases in the middle. As DNA, the CDR3 is TGTGCCAGTAGTATTCTGGGGCAGGGCTATGGCTACACCTTC. Translation: CASSILGQGYGYTF.

This rearrangement joins TRBV30 to TRBJ1-2; unclear D gene. CDR1 is GTSNPN and CDR2 is SVGIG in the germline V gene (reference sequence). This CDR3 is 11 amino acids long. Between the trimmed V and J ends, which lost 0 bases and 8 bases, there was a span of 7 bases. The CDR3 bases are TGTGCCTGGAGTGTAGGCGGGGGCTACACCTTC. Residues: CAWSVGGGYTF.

This chain links TRBV19 with TRBJ1-5; D call uncertain. Germline CDR1 LNHDA, CDR2 SQIVND (reference sequence). This CDR3 comprises 14 residues. V lost 5 bases to trimming and J lost 1 base, with 9 bases between them. CDR3 nucleotides: TGTGCCAGTAGTTTGGCGGTGAGCAATCAGCCCCAGCATTTT. This gives the protein CASSLAVSNQPQHF.

This clone has only one observation. This chain links TRBV2 with TRBJ1-1, with D unclear. The CDR3 has 12 amino acids. Trimming stripped 4 bases from V and 1 base from J, with 4 bases between. CDR1 is SNHLY and CDR2 is FYNNEI in the germline V gene. The chain's CDR3 is CASSAGNTEAFF. The CDR3 nucleotides read TGTGCCAGCAGTGCAGGGAACACTGAAGCTTTCTTT. Combining the CDR3 with reference TRBV2 and TRBJ1-1 gives the whole variable domain EPEVTQTPSHQVTQMGQEVILRCVPISNHLYFYWYRQILGQKVEFLVSFYNNEISEKSEIFDDQFSVERPDGSNFTLKIRSTKLEDSAMYFCASSAGNTEAFFGQGTRLTVV.